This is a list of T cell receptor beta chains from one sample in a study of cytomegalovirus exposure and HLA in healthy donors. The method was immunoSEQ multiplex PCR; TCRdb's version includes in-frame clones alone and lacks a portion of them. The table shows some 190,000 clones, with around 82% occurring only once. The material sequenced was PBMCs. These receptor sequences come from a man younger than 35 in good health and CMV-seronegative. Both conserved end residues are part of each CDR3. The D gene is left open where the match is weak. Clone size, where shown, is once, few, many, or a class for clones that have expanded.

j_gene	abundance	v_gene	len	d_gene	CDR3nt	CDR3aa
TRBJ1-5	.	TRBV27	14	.	TGTGCCAGCAGATCAGGGATTGGCAATCAGCCCCAGCATTTT	CASRSGIGNQPQHF
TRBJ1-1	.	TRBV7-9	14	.	TGTGCCAGCGCCCAATGGGGCAAGAACACTGAAGCTTTCTTT	CASAQWGKNTEAFF
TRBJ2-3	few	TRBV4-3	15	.	TGCGCCAGCAGCCAAGATGCCAGCGTTGGAGATACGCAGTATTTT	CASSQDASVGDTQYF
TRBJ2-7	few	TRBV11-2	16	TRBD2	TGTGCCAGCAGCTCGCCCCCCCTAGCGGGAGCCTACGAGCAGTACTTC	CASSSPPLAGAYEQYF
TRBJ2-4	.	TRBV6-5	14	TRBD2	TGTGCCAGCAGTCCCGGGACTACAAAAAACATTCAGTACTTC	CASSPGTTKNIQYF
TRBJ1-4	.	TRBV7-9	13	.	TGTGCCAGCAGCCGGAGGGGAGCCGAAAAACTGTTTTTT	CASSRRGAEKLFF
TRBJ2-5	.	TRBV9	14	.	TGTGCCAGCAGCGTAGACCTTGGGAGAGAGACCCAGTACTTC	CASSVDLGRETQYF
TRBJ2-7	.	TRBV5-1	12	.	TGCGCCAGCAGCTCCGACAGCTACGAGCAGTACTTC	CASSSDSYEQYF
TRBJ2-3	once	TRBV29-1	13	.	TGCAGCGTTCTCCCACACCGGGAGGATACGCAGTATTTT	CSVLPHREDTQYF
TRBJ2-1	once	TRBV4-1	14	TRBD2	TGCGCCAGCAGCCTTACTAGCGGCCACAATGAGCAGTTCTTC	CASSLTSGHNEQFF
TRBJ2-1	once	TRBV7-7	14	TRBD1	TGTGCTAGCAGCTTAGTTGGGACAGGGAATGAGCAGTTCTTC	CASSLVGTGNEQFF
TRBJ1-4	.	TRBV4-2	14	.	TGTGCCAGCAGCCAAGATAACGGTAATGAAAAACTGTTTTTT	CASSQDNGNEKLFF
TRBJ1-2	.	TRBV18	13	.	TGTGCCAGCTCACCAGGGGAGAGCTATGGCTACACCTTC	CASSPGESYGYTF
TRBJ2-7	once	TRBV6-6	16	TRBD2	TGTGCCAGCAGTACCCCTAGCGGGAGCCCCCCCTACAAGCAGTACTTC	CASSTPSGSPPYKQYF
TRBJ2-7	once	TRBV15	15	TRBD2	TGTGCCACCAGCAGAGATGGACTAGCGACCTACGAGCAGTACTTC	CATSRDGLATYEQYF
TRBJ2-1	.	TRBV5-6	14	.	TGTGCCAGCAGCTTGGGGGCAGGTCACAATGAGCAGTTCTTC	CASSLGAGHNEQFF
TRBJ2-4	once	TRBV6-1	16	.	TGTGCCAGCAGTGTACAGGGAGGGCTAGCCAAAAACATTCAGTACTTC	CASSVQGGLAKNIQYF
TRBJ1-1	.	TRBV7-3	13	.	TGTGCCAGCAGCCTAACAGGGCGGGCTGAAGCTTTCTTT	CASSLTGRAEAFF
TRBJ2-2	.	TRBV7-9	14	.	TGTGCCAGCAGCTTAGGGGGGGACACCGGGGAGCTGTTTTTT	CASSLGGDTGELFF
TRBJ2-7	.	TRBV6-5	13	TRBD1	TGTGCCAGCAGTTACGGGACAGGGTACGAGCAGTACTTC	CASSYGTGYEQYF
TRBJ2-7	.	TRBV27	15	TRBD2	TGTGCCAGCAGACTCGGGGCGGGGGGCTACTACGAGCAGTACTTC	CASRLGAGGYYEQYF
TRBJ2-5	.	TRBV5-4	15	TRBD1	TGTGCCAGCAGCTCCCGGGACAGGGACGAAGAGACCCAGTACTTC	CASSSRDRDEETQYF
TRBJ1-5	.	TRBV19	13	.	TGTGCCACCGGGTGGAGTTTCAATCAGCCCCAGCATTTT	CATGWSFNQPQHF
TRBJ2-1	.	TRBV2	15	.	TGTGCCAGCAGTGAAGGGGTGGACAGATACAATGAGCAGTTCTTC	CASSEGVDRYNEQFF